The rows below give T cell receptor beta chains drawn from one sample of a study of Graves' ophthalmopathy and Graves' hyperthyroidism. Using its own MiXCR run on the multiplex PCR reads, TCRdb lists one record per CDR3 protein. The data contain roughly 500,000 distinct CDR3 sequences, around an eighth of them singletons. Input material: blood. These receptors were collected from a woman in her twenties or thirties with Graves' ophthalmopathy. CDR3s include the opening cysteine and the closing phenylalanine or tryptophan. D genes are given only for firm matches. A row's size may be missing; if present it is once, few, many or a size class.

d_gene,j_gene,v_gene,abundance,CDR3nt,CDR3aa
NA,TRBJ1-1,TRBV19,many,TGTGCCAGTAGTTCGGGGGGCCGGGATGCTGGCACTGAAGCTTTCTTT,CASSSGGRDAGTEAFF
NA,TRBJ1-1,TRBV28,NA,TGTGCCAGCAGGAGGGGTCTAAGACGGGAACGGAACACTGAAGCTTTCTTT,CASRRGLRRERNTEAFF
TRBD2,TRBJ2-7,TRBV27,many,TGTGCCAGCAGTTCAGGGACTAGTCTCTACGAGCAGTACTTC,CASSSGTSLYEQYF
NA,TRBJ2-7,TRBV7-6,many,TGTGCCAGCAGCCCCGGGGTAGCGGCTAGCTCCTACGAGCAGTACTTC,CASSPGVAASSYEQYF
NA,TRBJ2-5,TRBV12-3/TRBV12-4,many,TGTGCCAGCAGTAGAACCATCCAAGAGACCCAGTACTTC,CASSRTIQETQYF
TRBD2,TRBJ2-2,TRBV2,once,TGTGCCAGCAGTTACGGTGGTAGCGGGGGGAAGAACACCGGGGAGCTGTTTTTT,CASSYGGSGGKNTGELFF
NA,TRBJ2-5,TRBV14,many,TGTGCCAGCAGCCAACAGAGGGCCACGACCCAAGAGACCCAGTACTTC,CASSQQRATTQETQYF
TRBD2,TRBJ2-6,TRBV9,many,TGTGCCAGCAGCGCCGGGACTAGCGGGAGACCCGGGGCCAACGTCCTGACTTTC,CASSAGTSGRPGANVLTF
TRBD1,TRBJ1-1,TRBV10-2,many,TGCGCCAGCACCTTAACAGGGGAGACTGAAGCTTTCTTT,CASTLTGETEAFF
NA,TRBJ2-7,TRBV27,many,TGTGCCAGCAGTTTATCGGGACCCCAGGTAGATACTTACGAGCAGTACTTC,CASSLSGPQVDTYEQYF
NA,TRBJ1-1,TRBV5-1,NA,TGCGCCAGCAGCTTGTTTGGGGGATTCACTGAAGCTTTCTTT,CASSLFGGFTEAFF
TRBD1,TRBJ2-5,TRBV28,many,TGTGCCAGCAGCCCAGACAGGGAGTTAGAGACCCAGTACTTC,CASSPDRELETQYF
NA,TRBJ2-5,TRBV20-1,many,TGCAGTGGTTATCTGGGCATTGGAGAGACCCAGTACTTC,CSGYLGIGETQYF
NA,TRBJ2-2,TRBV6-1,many,TGTGCCAGCAGGAGATACGCCACAGAGAACACCGGGGAGCTGTTTTTT,CASRRYATENTGELFF
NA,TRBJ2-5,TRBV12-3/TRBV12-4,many,TGTGCCAGCACCCAATGGGTGGGAGAGAAGACCCAGTACTTC,CASTQWVGEKTQYF
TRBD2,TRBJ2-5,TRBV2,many,TGTGCCAGCAGGAGGACTAGCGGGAGGATGTACCAAGAGACCCAGTACTTC,CASRRTSGRMYQETQYF
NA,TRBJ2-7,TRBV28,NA,TGTGCCAGCAGTTTAAAGGTGACTAACGGGCAGTACTTC,CASSLKVTNGQYF
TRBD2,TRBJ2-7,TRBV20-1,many,TGCAGTGCTAGGGGACTAGCAGCCTACGAGCAGTACTTC,CSARGLAAYEQYF
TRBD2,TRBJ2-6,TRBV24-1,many,TGTGCCACATCAAATAGCGGGAGTGGGTTGGAGGCCAACGTCCTGACTTTC,CATSNSGSGLEANVLTF
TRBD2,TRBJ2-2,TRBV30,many,TGTGCCTGGAGGAACCCGGGACTAGCGGCCACCGGGGAGCTGTTTTTT,CAWRNPGLAATGELFF
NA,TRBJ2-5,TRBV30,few,TGTGCCTGGAGTGACGAGACCCAGTACTTC,CAWSDETQYF
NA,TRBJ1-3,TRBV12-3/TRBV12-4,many,TGTGCCAGCAGCGAATCATCGTCAGGGAATCCTTCTGGAAACACCATATATTTT,CASSESSSGNPSGNTIYF
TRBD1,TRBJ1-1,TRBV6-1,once,TGTGCCAGCCATGAAGGGGGCCTAATGGACACTGAAGCTTTCTTT,CASHEGGLMDTEAFF
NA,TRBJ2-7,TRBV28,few,TGTGCCAGCAGTTTAGGGGGACTTAGATACGAGCAGTACTTC,CASSLGGLRYEQYF
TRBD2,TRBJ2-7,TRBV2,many,TGTGCCAGGGGACTAGCGGGTGAGCAGTACTTC,CARGLAGEQYF
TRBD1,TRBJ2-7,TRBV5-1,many,TGCGCCAGCAGCTGGACGGGACAGCACTACGAGCAGTACTTC,CASSWTGQHYEQYF
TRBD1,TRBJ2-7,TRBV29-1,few,TGCAGCGTGGGGGACAGCTACGAGCAGTACTTC,CSVGDSYEQYF
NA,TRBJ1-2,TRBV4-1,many,TGCGCCAGCAGCCAAGGTCTCGGCAGGACCACTAACTATGGCTACACCTTC,CASSQGLGRTTNYGYTF
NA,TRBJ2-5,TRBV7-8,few,TGTGCCAGCAGCTCAGAGAAGTCCCAGTACTTC,CASSSEKSQYF
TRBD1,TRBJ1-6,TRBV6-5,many,TGTGCCAGCAGTTACTCGAACAGGGGAGGCTCACCCCTCCACTTT,CASSYSNRGGSPLHF
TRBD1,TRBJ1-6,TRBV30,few,TGTGCCTGGACAGGGGGATATAATTCACCCCTCCACTTT,CAWTGGYNSPLHF
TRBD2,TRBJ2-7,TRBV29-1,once,TGCAGCGTTACTAGCGGCGGGGAGCAGTACTTC,CSVTSGGEQYF
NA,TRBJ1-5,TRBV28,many,TGTGCCAGCACCAGGTTGGTGCTTCAGCCCCAGCATTTT,CASTRLVLQPQHF
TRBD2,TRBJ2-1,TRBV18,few,TGTGCCAGCTCACCTAGCGGGGGGGCATACAATGAGAAGTTCTTC,CASSPSGGAYNEKFF
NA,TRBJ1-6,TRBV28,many,TGTGCCAGCAGTCCAACGGGAGTCTCGTCACCCCTCCACTTT,CASSPTGVSSPLHF
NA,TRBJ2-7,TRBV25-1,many,TGTGCCAGCAGTGAAGGAAGCACCGAGCAGTACTTC,CASSEGSTEQYF
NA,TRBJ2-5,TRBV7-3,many,TGTGCCAGCAGCCCAGGAGGTGGCTTCCAAGAGACCCAGTACTTC,CASSPGGGFQETQYF
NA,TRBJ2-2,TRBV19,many,TGTGCCAGTAGTAACAGGGCTTCTCCCTACACCGGGGAGCTGTTTTTT,CASSNRASPYTGELFF
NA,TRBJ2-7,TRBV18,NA,TGTGCCAGCTCACCTCCGGGACATATCTACGGGCAGTACTTC,CASSPPGHIYGQYF
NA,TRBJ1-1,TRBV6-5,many,TGTGCCAGCAGTTACCAGAGAGCCACTGAAGCTTTCTTT,CASSYQRATEAFF
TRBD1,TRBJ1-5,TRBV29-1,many,TGCAGCGTTGAAATAGGGGGCAGCAATCAGCCCCAGCATTTT,CSVEIGGSNQPQHF
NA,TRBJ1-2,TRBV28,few,TGTGCCATCAGCTTTAACACGGACAACTATGGCTACACCTTC,CAISFNTDNYGYTF
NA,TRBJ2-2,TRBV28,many,TGTGCCAGCAGTAGTTACCTACGGGACACCGGGGAGCTGTTTTTT,CASSSYLRDTGELFF
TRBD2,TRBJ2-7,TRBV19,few,TGTGCCAGTAGTCCCGGCGGGAGGGCCGCCTACGAGCAGTACTTC,CASSPGGRAAYEQYF
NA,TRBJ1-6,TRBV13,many,TGTGCCAGCAGCTTAGGGGGTGAAGCCTATAATTCACCCCTCCACTTT,CASSLGGEAYNSPLHF